This T cell receptor beta chain was obtained from a study of blood T cell repertoires in COVID-19. Study information: Some COVID-19 samples were acute and others convalescent; all came from the United States, Italy and Spain. Sample material is recorded as cDNA or gDNA derived from T cells, B-cell-depleted T cells, or PBMCs.

A word on this clone: Other DNA sequences in the sample encode the same CDR3.

This CDR3 comprises 13 residues. The V end lost 6 bases, the J end lost 4 bases, and 13 bases lay between the germline ends. Germline V gene sequence: CDR1 SQVTM, CDR2 ANQGSEA. The method was immunoSEQ multiplex PCR; TCRdb's version includes in-frame clones alone and lacks a portion of them. The sample consists of about 280,000 clones, around four fifths of them appearing once. Sequencing used peripheral blood. The V gene is TRBV29-1, the J gene TRBJ1-5; D not resolved. This clonotype was sampled from a woman in her forties or fifties who had recovered from COVID-19. CDR3 DNA sequence: TGCAGCGTGGCTCTGGGAGTGAATCAGCCCCAGCATTTT. This gives the protein CSVALGVNQPQHF. Full variable domain (remainder filled in from reference TRBV29-1 and TRBJ1-5): SAVISQKPSRDICQRGTSLTIQCQVDSQVTMMFWYRQQPGQSLTLIATANQGSEATYESGFVIDKFPISRPNLTFSTLTVSNMSPEDSSIYLCSVALGVNQPQHFGDGTRLSIL.